This T cell receptor beta chain is from a study of cytomegalovirus exposure and HLA in healthy donors. Study findings and constraints: Later on, an analysis tied 15,000 or so TCR beta sequences to HLA alleles at 0.05 false discovery rate.

To note about this clone: Its antigen is unknown.

The PCR contained 60 Vbeta and 13 Jbeta primers. Assay: immunoSEQ multiplex PCR; the TCRdb copy retains only in-frame clones and omits some. The top ten clones hold about 2.3% of a sample with 160,000 or so clones, 80% to 90% of them seen once. The receptor was derived from a young woman in good health and CMV-seronegative. Sequencing was carried out using PBMCs.

The CDR3 protein is CAISEGNPYTEAFF. CDR3 DNA: TGTGCCATCAGTGAGGGCAACCCGTACACTGAAGCTTTCTTT. This sequence joins TRBV10-3 and TRBJ1-1; D is unclear. Germline CDR1 and CDR2: ENHRY and SYGVKD. The CDR3 extends over 14 amino acids. V was shortened by 2 bases and J by 3 bases, with 10 bases between the two germline ends.